The rows below give T cell receptor beta chains drawn from one sample of a study of T-cell reconstitution after alpha-beta-depleted transplantation in children. TCRdb re-called the PCR reads with MiXCR, one entry per CDR3 protein. Here the sample spans 200,000 to 250,000 distinct CDR3 sequences, roughly 8.2% being singletons. This specimen was PBMCs, mostly from graft donor cells, taken 180 days after TCRalphabeta/CD19-depleted stem cell transplant. These TCRs come from a male patient under 18 who had a stem cell transplant for acute lymphoblastic leukemia, so the T cells may come from the graft donor. CDR3s include the opening cysteine and the closing phenylalanine or tryptophan.

v_gene,j_gene,CDR3aa
TRBV11-2,TRBJ2-7,CASSLAPTGRVYEQYF
TRBV12-3/TRBV12-4,TRBJ2-7,CASSRQGAQYEQYF
TRBV20-1,TRBJ2-7,CSALRTGSSYEQYF
TRBV24-1,TRBJ2-3,CATSGPRGASTDTQYF
TRBV29-1,TRBJ2-1,CSGGQGAYNEQFF
TRBV24-1,TRBJ2-3,CATSDASGGIDTQYF
TRBV11-2,TRBJ1-3,CASSLYTQGADTIYF
TRBV12-5,TRBJ1-2,CASGLGLGRRAVNYGYTF
TRBV19,TRBJ2-2,CASYSIGGQRTGELFF
TRBV12-3/TRBV12-4,TRBJ1-1,CASSFRGTEAFF
TRBV7-9,TRBJ2-1,CASRAIALGGGLNEQFF
TRBV10-3,TRBJ1-4,CATRTDEKLFF
TRBV5-1,TRBJ1-5,CASSPPAGNQPQHF
TRBV18,TRBJ2-5,CASSPLYRADQETQYF
TRBV7-2,TRBJ1-5,CASSLPGMGENQPQHF
TRBV7-9,TRBJ1-1,CASSLAGQIGTEAFF
TRBV27,TRBJ2-7,CASGGTNSEQYF
TRBV25-1,TRBJ1-1,CASSEWGEDTEAFF
TRBV19,TRBJ1-1,CASSPGLRTEAFF
TRBV20-1,TRBJ2-3,CSASSARESSTDTQYF
TRBV27,TRBJ1-1,CASSRLAGRMNTEAFF
TRBV28,TRBJ2-7,CASSLDSKEQYF